This TCR beta chain was documented in a study of blood T cell repertoires in COVID-19. The CDR3 runs 16 residues. Trimming took off 5 bases at V and 3 bases at J, with 20 bases between the two ends. The V gene's germline CDR1 is SEHNR and CDR2 FQNEAQ (reference sequence). Using immunoSEQ multiplex PCR, the repertoire was profiled, and TCRdb retains in-frame clones only, with some absent. The repertoire holds approximately 66,000 clones, with around nine tenths as singletons. The sample comprised peripheral blood. The chain has TRBV7-9 and TRBJ2-7; perhaps TRBD2 as D (5 bases). This sequence originates from a woman in her forties or fifties with active or convalescent COVID-19. The CDR3 loop is CASSPPRGSSRYEQYF. CDR3 coding DNA: TGTGCCAGCAGCCCTCCGCGAGGGTCCTCCCGCTACGAGCAGTACTTC.